Listed below are T cell receptor beta chains from one sample, sequenced in a study of cytomegalovirus exposure and HLA in healthy donors. The repertoire was sequenced with immunoSEQ multiplex PCR; TCRdb's copy has only in-frame clones and lacks some. The sample lists around 150,000 clones; approximately 85% were seen once. Material for sequencing was PBMCs. The receptor set was obtained from a man between 45 and 60 years old in good health and CMV-seropositive. CDR3s include the opening cysteine and the closing phenylalanine or tryptophan. D genes are given only for firm matches. Size is omitted from some rows. Given values are once, few, many or a class for expanded clones.

clone_size: once
d_call: -
v_call: TRBV19
j_call: TRBJ2-1
cdr3_nt: TGTGCCAGTAGCCAACCCACTAGGAGCTCCTACAATGAGCAGTTCTTC
cdr3_aa: CASSQPTRSSYNEQFF

clone_size: -
d_call: -
v_call: TRBV7-3
j_call: TRBJ1-5
cdr3_nt: TGTGCCAGCAGCCTTATGGGGGGTCAGCCCCAGCATTTT
cdr3_aa: CASSLMGGQPQHF

clone_size: -
d_call: TRBD2
v_call: TRBV5-1
j_call: TRBJ2-7
cdr3_nt: TGCGCCAGCAGCCCCGGACTAGCGGGGCAGCAGTACTTC
cdr3_aa: CASSPGLAGQQYF

clone_size: -
d_call: -
v_call: TRBV2
j_call: TRBJ2-7
cdr3_nt: TGTGCCAGCAGTGAAAGTGGTCAGGGCAGCTACGAGCAGTACTTC
cdr3_aa: CASSESGQGSYEQYF

clone_size: -
d_call: TRBD1
v_call: TRBV28
j_call: TRBJ2-3
cdr3_nt: TGTGCCAGCAAAACAGGGGGCGCATCAGATACGCAGTATTTT
cdr3_aa: CASKTGGASDTQYF

clone_size: -
d_call: TRBD2
v_call: TRBV6-1
j_call: TRBJ2-7
cdr3_nt: TGTGCCAGTACCGGACTAGCCTACGAGCAGTACTTC
cdr3_aa: CASTGLAYEQYF

clone_size: -
d_call: TRBD1
v_call: TRBV27
j_call: TRBJ2-6
cdr3_nt: TGTGCCAGCAGTTTGGGCGGATTGGGACAGTTTGACTCTGGGGCCAACGTCCTGACTTTC
cdr3_aa: CASSLGGLGQFDSGANVLTF

clone_size: -
d_call: -
v_call: TRBV7-7
j_call: TRBJ1-1
cdr3_nt: TGTGCTAGCAGCACAGAGAACACTGAAGCTTTCTTT
cdr3_aa: CASSTENTEAFF

clone_size: -
d_call: TRBD1
v_call: TRBV27
j_call: TRBJ1-1
cdr3_nt: TGTGCCAGCAGTCTGAACAGGGGACCTGAAGCTTTCTTT
cdr3_aa: CASSLNRGPEAFF

clone_size: -
d_call: TRBD1
v_call: TRBV5-1
j_call: TRBJ1-5
cdr3_nt: TGCGCCAGCAGCTTGACTATCCGACAGGGAGGCAATCAGCCCCAGCATTTT
cdr3_aa: CASSLTIRQGGNQPQHF

clone_size: -
d_call: TRBD1
v_call: TRBV27
j_call: TRBJ1-2
cdr3_nt: TGTGCCAGCAGTCCACGGACAGGGTATGGCTACACCTTC
cdr3_aa: CASSPRTGYGYTF

clone_size: -
d_call: -
v_call: TRBV2
j_call: TRBJ1-2
cdr3_nt: TGTGCCAGCAGTGCCATGCGGACTAACTATGGCTACACCTTC
cdr3_aa: CASSAMRTNYGYTF

clone_size: -
d_call: -
v_call: TRBV27
j_call: TRBJ2-7
cdr3_nt: TGTGCCAGCAGTTTCGGCGGGTCCGAGCAGTACTTC
cdr3_aa: CASSFGGSEQYF

clone_size: -
d_call: TRBD1
v_call: TRBV5-8
j_call: TRBJ1-1
cdr3_nt: TGTGCCAGCACCCTACAGGGGCGCACTGAAGCTTTCTTT
cdr3_aa: CASTLQGRTEAFF

clone_size: -
d_call: -
v_call: TRBV6-1
j_call: TRBJ2-7
cdr3_nt: TGTGCCAGCAAGAAAGAGCGAACCTACGAGCAGTACTTC
cdr3_aa: CASKKERTYEQYF

clone_size: once
d_call: TRBD1
v_call: TRBV11-2
j_call: TRBJ2-7
cdr3_nt: TGTGCCAGCAGCTTAGCAGGGGGTCCCCGTTACGAGCAGTACTTC
cdr3_aa: CASSLAGGPRYEQYF

clone_size: -
d_call: TRBD1
v_call: TRBV6-1
j_call: TRBJ1-2
cdr3_nt: TGTGCCAGCAGTGAATCCCGGACAGGGGATGGCTACACCTTC
cdr3_aa: CASSESRTGDGYTF

clone_size: once
d_call: TRBD2
v_call: TRBV25-1
j_call: TRBJ2-1
cdr3_nt: TGTGCCAGCAGTTCTAGCGGGAGGGCCAGCAATGAGCAGTTCTTC
cdr3_aa: CASSSSGRASNEQFF

clone_size: -
d_call: TRBD1
v_call: TRBV28
j_call: TRBJ2-7
cdr3_nt: TGTGCCAGCACCCCGGGGGACAGGGGCTACGAGCAGTACTTC
cdr3_aa: CASTPGDRGYEQYF

clone_size: -
d_call: TRBD1
v_call: TRBV28
j_call: TRBJ1-6
cdr3_nt: TGTGCCAGCAGTCTCGGGACAGGGGGTTCACCCCTCCACTTT
cdr3_aa: CASSLGTGGSPLHF

clone_size: -
d_call: TRBD2
v_call: TRBV27
j_call: TRBJ2-7
cdr3_nt: TGTGCGACCGGCGACCAGGGACTAGGGGGGGGCGAGCAGTACTTC
cdr3_aa: CATGDQGLGGGEQYF

clone_size: -
d_call: TRBD1
v_call: TRBV5-1
j_call: TRBJ2-1
cdr3_nt: TGCGCCAGCAGCTCGGAGGACAGGGTCAATGAGCAGTTCTTC
cdr3_aa: CASSSEDRVNEQFF

clone_size: -
d_call: TRBD1
v_call: TRBV6-6
j_call: TRBJ2-1
cdr3_nt: TGTGCCAGCAGAGGGACAGGGGAAGACAATGAGCAGTTCTTC
cdr3_aa: CASRGTGEDNEQFF

clone_size: -
d_call: TRBD1
v_call: TRBV28
j_call: TRBJ2-7
cdr3_nt: TGTGCCAGCACGCCGGGACAGGGTTTACTGCAGTACTTC
cdr3_aa: CASTPGQGLLQYF

clone_size: -
d_call: TRBD1
v_call: TRBV9
j_call: TRBJ2-7
cdr3_nt: TGTGCCAGCAGCCCAGGACAGGGGGACTACGAGCAGTACTTC
cdr3_aa: CASSPGQGDYEQYF

clone_size: once
d_call: -
v_call: TRBV2
j_call: TRBJ2-7
cdr3_nt: TGTGCCAGCAGACCTAGCACCGACGAGCAGTACTTC
cdr3_aa: CASRPSTDEQYF

clone_size: -
d_call: -
v_call: TRBV6-1
j_call: TRBJ2-3
cdr3_nt: TGTGCCAGCAGTGAAGCACTGGCAGGGACAGATACGCAGTATTTT
cdr3_aa: CASSEALAGTDTQYF

clone_size: -
d_call: TRBD1
v_call: TRBV30
j_call: TRBJ1-2
cdr3_nt: TGTGCCTGGAGTGTACTCTCCGCACAGGGGGGAAGGTATGGCTACACCTTC
cdr3_aa: CAWSVLSAQGGRYGYTF

clone_size: once
d_call: -
v_call: TRBV7-9
j_call: TRBJ2-7
cdr3_nt: TGTGCCAGCTTAACTGAGGGCGGGAACGAGCAGTACTTC
cdr3_aa: CASLTEGGNEQYF

clone_size: -
d_call: -
v_call: TRBV6-4
j_call: TRBJ2-5
cdr3_nt: TGTGCCAGCAGTGACTCAGGAACAGGCGAGGTGGAGACCCAGTACTTC
cdr3_aa: CASSDSGTGEVETQYF

clone_size: few
d_call: TRBD2
v_call: TRBV11-2
j_call: TRBJ2-7
cdr3_nt: TGTGCCAGCAGCTTAGTGGGGACTAGCGGGAGCTACGAGCAGTACTTC
cdr3_aa: CASSLVGTSGSYEQYF

clone_size: -
d_call: TRBD1
v_call: TRBV11-1
j_call: TRBJ2-3
cdr3_nt: TGTGCCAGCAGCTTATTGCAGGGGGCTTGGACAGATACGCAGTATTTT
cdr3_aa: CASSLLQGAWTDTQYF

clone_size: -
d_call: -
v_call: TRBV27
j_call: TRBJ1-3
cdr3_nt: TGTGCCAGCAGTCCCACCCGCTATACAGGGCCTGGAAACACCATATATTTT
cdr3_aa: CASSPTRYTGPGNTIYF

clone_size: -
d_call: TRBD1
v_call: TRBV11-3
j_call: TRBJ1-3
cdr3_nt: TGTGCCAGCAGCGGAACCGGGACAGGGATTGGAAACACCATATATTTT
cdr3_aa: CASSGTGTGIGNTIYF

clone_size: -
d_call: TRBD1
v_call: TRBV15
j_call: TRBJ2-7
cdr3_nt: TGTGCCACCAGCAGAGGGGGGACAGGGTGGGTCGAGCAGTACTTC
cdr3_aa: CATSRGGTGWVEQYF